The subject of this entry is one T cell receptor beta chain. This entry comes from a study of blood T cell repertoires in COVID-19. CDR1 SNHLY and CDR2 FYNNEI come from the germline V gene. The CDR3 extends over 14 amino acids. Trimming cost V 2 bases and J 12 bases, with 14 bases left between them. The cohort comprised adults aged 18 to 89 years residing in about two dozen US areas. Assignments of participants to cohorts depended upon their own reported clinical history. The study counted Cohort 3 donors as recovered given two negative PCRs, clearance, or symptom resolution. The repertoire was sequenced with immunoSEQ multiplex PCR; TCRdb's copy has only in-frame clones and lacks some. The data contain 250,000 to 350,000 clones, approximately 88% of them singletons.

The chain joins TRBV2 to TRBJ2-6; the D gene is possibly TRBD1 (5 bases). The TCR was taken from a woman between 35 and 50 years old who had recovered from COVID-19. Sequenced: PBMCs or T cells enriched from blood (not recorded which). CDR3 sequence: CASSERGLLAVLTF. Here the CDR3 DNA reads TGTGCCAGCAGTGAAAGGGGTCTGTTAGCCGTCCTGACTTTC.